Many counts were recorded for the clone carrying this T cell receptor (beta chain). One junction end disagrees with the germline gene, perhaps due to a read error. The sample is drawn from a study of T-cell reconstitution after alpha-beta-depleted transplantation in children. Researchers prepared the TCRbeta library using unique molecular identifiers, the study reports. MiXCR, run by TCRdb on the PCR reads, gives a single entry per CDR3 protein. In the table there are a few hundred thousand distinct CDR3 sequences, 25% to 30% of which are singletons. Per germline, CDR1 MNHEY and CDR2 SMNVEV (reference sequence). This CDR3 comprises 13 residues.

The V and J genes are TRBV27 and TRBJ2-1; the D is unclear. Material: PBMCs, obtained before TCRalphabeta/CD19-depleted stem cell transplant. The origin of this receptor is a boy less than two years old with Wiskott-Aldrich syndrome, due to receive a stem cell transplant. This CDR3 reads CASSLAAYNEQFF. In DNA form, the CDR3 reads TGCGCCAGCAGCTTGGCAGCCTACAATGAGCAGTTCTTC.